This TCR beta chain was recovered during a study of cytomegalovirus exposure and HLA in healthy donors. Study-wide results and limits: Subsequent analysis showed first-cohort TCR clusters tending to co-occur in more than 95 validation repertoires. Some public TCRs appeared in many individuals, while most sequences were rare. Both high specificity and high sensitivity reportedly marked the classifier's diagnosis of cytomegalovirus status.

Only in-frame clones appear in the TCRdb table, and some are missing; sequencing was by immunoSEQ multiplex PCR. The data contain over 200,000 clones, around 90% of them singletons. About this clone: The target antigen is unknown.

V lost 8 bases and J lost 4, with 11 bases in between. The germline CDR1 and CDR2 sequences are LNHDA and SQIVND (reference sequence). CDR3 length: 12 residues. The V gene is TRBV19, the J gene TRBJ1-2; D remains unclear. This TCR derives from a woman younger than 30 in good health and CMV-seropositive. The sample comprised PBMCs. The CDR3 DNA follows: TGTGCCAGTGCAGCCGGGTCCTATGGCTACACCTTC. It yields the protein CASAAGSYGYTF. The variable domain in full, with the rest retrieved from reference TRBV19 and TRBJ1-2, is DGGITQSPKYLFRKEGQNVTLSCEQNLNHDAMYWYRQDPGQGLRLIYYSQIVNDFQKGDIAEGYSVSREKKESFPLTVTSAQKNPTAFYLCASAAGSYGYTFGSGTRLTVV.